These 13 T cell receptor beta chains were sequenced from one sample in a study of T-cell memory formation after mild COVID-19. MiXCR, applied by TCRdb to the 5' RACE reads, yields one record per CDR3 protein. This repertoire shows about 560,000 distinct CDR3 sequences, around 16% found once; its top ten account for around 8.1%. The sample consisted of PBMCs or a T cell subset sorted from them (not recorded which). Receptor source: an adult woman who had mild COVID-19 (a few samples of this study predate the infection). Cell type and time point are not known.

This clonotype was seen a few times. The rearrangement uses TRBV20-1 and TRBJ2-1; 12 bases are a match to TRBD2. J was trimmed by 0 bases and V by 3 bases; bases with no gene match: 12. Germline V lookup: CDR1 DFQATT, CDR2 SNEGSKA (reference sequence). The CDR3 totals 19 residues. The CDR3 sequence: CSARDYGLAGTSSYNEQFF. The DNA of the CDR3 is TGCAGTGCTAGGGACTACGGACTAGCGGGGACAAGCTCCTACAATGAGCAGTTCTTC.

This clonotype was counted only a few times. V is TRBV7-6 and J is TRBJ2-1, with TRBD1 identical over 9 bases. Germline CDR1 and CDR2: SGHVS and FNYEAQ. The CDR3 runs 12 residues. The trim removed 6 bases at V and 11 bases at J, leaving 5 bases unmatched. The CDR3 region is CASSRGQGKQFF. The CDR3 region has the DNA TGTGCCAGCAGTAGGGGACAGGGCAAGCAGTTCTTC. Supplemented by reference TRBV7-6 and TRBJ2-1, the full variable domain reads GAGVSQSPRYKVTKRGQDVALRCDPISGHVSLYWYRQALGQGPEFLTYFNYEAQQDKSGLPNDRFSAERPEGSISTLTIQRTEQRDSAMYRCASSRGQGKQFFGPGTRLTVL.

The genes are TRBV27 and TRBJ1-2; maybe TRBD1 (6 bases). The CDR3 loop spans 13 amino acids. Trimming cost V 3 bases and J 8 bases, with 13 bases left between them. CDR1 MNHEY and CDR2 SMNVEV come from the germline V gene (reference sequence). The CDR3 bases are TGTGCCAGCAGTTTTTCGGGGGGCAGCGGCTACACCTTC. Amino acids: CASSFSGGSGYTF.

The chain is built from TRBV5-1 and TRBJ2-7; maybe TRBD2 (6 bases). The CDR3 sequence is 14 residues long. V was pared by 4 bases and J by 0 bases, with 11 bases between. Germline V gene lookup returns CDR1 SGHRS and CDR2 YFSETQ. The CDR3 is CASSPRGDSYEQYF. Written as DNA, the CDR3 is TGCGCCAGCAGCCCGCGCGGGGACTCCTACGAGCAGTACTTC.

The chain uses TRBV6-1 and TRBJ2-2; 7 nucleotides line up with TRBD1. The germline gives CDR1 MNHNS, CDR2 SASEGT. The V and J ends lost 7 bases and 0 bases, in that order; junction bases with no gene match: 8. This CDR3 has 16 residues. The CDR3 coding sequence is TGTGCCAGCACCCTGGACAGGCCGCCGAACACCGGGGAGCTGTTTTTT. Its protein is CASTLDRPPNTGELFF.

At least ten counts were recorded for this clonotype. This rearrangement joins TRBV10-3 to TRBJ2-7; TRBD1 agrees at 10 bases. This CDR3 has 14 amino acids. Unmatched junction bases numbered 2, after V lost 4 bases and J lost 2 bases. Germline CDR1 is ENHRY and CDR2 is SYGVKD. Here the CDR3 reads CAISGGTGAYEQYF. In nucleotides, the CDR3 is TGTGCCATCAGTGGGGGGACAGGGGCCTACGAGCAGTACTTC.

The chain couples TRBV20-1 to TRBJ2-3; D is unclear. CDR3 size: 15 residues. Germline V lookup: CDR1 DFQATT, CDR2 SNEGSKA (reference sequence). V was trimmed by 4 bases and J by 2 bases, leaving 16 bases between them. The CDR3 region is CSAMGDADDTDTQYF. The CDR3 nucleotides read TGCAGTGCTATGGGCGATGCCGATGACACAGATACGCAGTATTTT.

This clonotype was detected a few times. This chain connects TRBV6-4 to TRBJ1-1, with a tentative D call TRBD1 (6 bases). The CDR3 length is 15 residues. The germline V gene has CDR1 MRHNA and CDR2 SNTAGT. V shed 5 bases and J shed 2 bases, with 15 bases lying between them. CDR3 sequence (DNA): TGTGCCAGCAGTCCCGAGGGGACACTTAACACTGAAGCTTTCTTT. Its translation is CASSPEGTLNTEAFF.

This chain connects TRBV6-8 to TRBJ1-1; D is unclear. Per germline, CDR1 MNHGY and CDR2 SAAAGT. V gave up 6 bases and J gave up 4 bases, with 18 bases separating them. The CDR3 extends over 15 amino acids. CDR3 sequence reads: CASSGPTPLSTEAFF. CDR3 DNA: TGTGCCAGCAGCGGACCGACACCTTTGAGCACTGAAGCTTTCTTT.

The CDR3 spells CASSYSHNPGTSGRSYNEQFF. Written as DNA, the CDR3 is TGTGCCAGCAGTTACTCTCATAACCCTGGGACTAGCGGGAGGTCGTACAATGAGCAGTTCTTC. This sequence joins TRBV6-2 or TRBV6-3 and TRBJ2-1, with 15 bases identical to TRBD2. CDR3 length: 21 residues. Losses at the gene ends were 0 bases for V and 4 bases for J; bases not matched to a gene: 13. In germline, CDR1 is MNHEY, CDR2 SVGEGT.

This clonotype was picked up a small number of times. The rearrangement joins TRBV5-6 to TRBJ1-1, with TRBD1 as a possible D gene (6 bases). CDR3 length: 16 amino acids. Per germline, CDR1 SGHDT and CDR2 YYEEEE. V was clipped by 4 bases and J by 1 base, with 17 bases between them. For the CDR3, the DNA is TGTGCCAGCAGCCAGAGCCCGGGGGGGCCGAACACTGAAGCTTTCTTT. This translates into CASSQSPGGPNTEAFF.

As DNA, the CDR3 is TGTGCCAGCAGTTCACAAACCGGACAGGGTAATGGGGAGCTGTTTTTT. This gives the protein CASSSQTGQGNGELFF. V gene TRBV12-3 or TRBV12-4 combines with J gene TRBJ2-2; 8 nucleotides match TRBD1. The V segment lost 4 bases and the J segment 8 bases; nucleotides outside the gene matches: 12. CDR3 length: 16 amino acids.

This clonotype showed up just a few times. J is TRBJ2-7 and V is TRBV30; tentatively, D is TRBD1 (7 bases). This CDR3 has 15 amino acids. Trimming took 3 bases from V and 2 from J, leaving 17 bases between them. Germline CDR1 reads GTSNPN; CDR2 reads SVGIG (reference sequence). The CDR3 nucleotides are TGTGCCTGGAGGCTAGGACAGGCGGGGACCTACGAGCAGTACTTC. Protein: CAWRLGQAGTYEQYF.